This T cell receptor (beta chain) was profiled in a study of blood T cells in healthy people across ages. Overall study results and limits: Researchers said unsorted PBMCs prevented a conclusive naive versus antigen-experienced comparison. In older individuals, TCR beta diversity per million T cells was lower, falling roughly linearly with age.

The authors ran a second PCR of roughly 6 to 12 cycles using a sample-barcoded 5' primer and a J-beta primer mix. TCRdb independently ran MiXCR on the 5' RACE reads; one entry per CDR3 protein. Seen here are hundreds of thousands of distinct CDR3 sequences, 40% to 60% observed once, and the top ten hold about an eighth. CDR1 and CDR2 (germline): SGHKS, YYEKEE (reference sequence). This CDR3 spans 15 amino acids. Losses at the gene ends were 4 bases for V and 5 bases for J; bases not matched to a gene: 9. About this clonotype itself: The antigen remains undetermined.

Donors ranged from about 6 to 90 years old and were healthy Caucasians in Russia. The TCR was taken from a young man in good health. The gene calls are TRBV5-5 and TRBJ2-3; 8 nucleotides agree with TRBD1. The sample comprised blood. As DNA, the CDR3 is TGTGCCAGCAGCCCAGCAGGGGGCCGGAGAGATACGCAGTATTTT. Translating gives CASSPAGGRRDTQYF. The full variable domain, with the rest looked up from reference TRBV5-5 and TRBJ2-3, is DAGVTQSPTHLIKTRGQQVTLRCSPISGHKSVSWYQQVLGQGPQFIFQYYEKEERGRGNFPDRFSARQFPNYSSELNVNALLLGDSALYLCASSPAGGRRDTQYFGPGTRLTVL.